The 7 T cell receptor beta chains given below trace back to one sample, sequenced in a study of blood T cell repertoires in COVID-19. Using immunoSEQ multiplex PCR, the repertoire was profiled, and TCRdb retains in-frame clones only, with some absent. The sample contains 180,000 or so clones, around 85% of which appear only once. The source material was peripheral blood. The receptors derive from a man aged 60 to 75 who had recovered from COVID-19.

In DNA, the CDR3 is TGTGCAAGTCGCTTACCGACTAGCGGGGGGACAGATACGCAGTATTTT. Residues: CASRLPTSGGTDTQYF. The chain uses TRBV12-2 and TRBJ2-3; TRBD2, the table's D call, was not compared with the DNA. TRBV12-2 is assigned pseudogene status. The CDR3 has 16 amino acids.

This clone occurred once. The chain has TRBV19 and TRBJ1-1; D possibly corresponds to TRBD1 (5 bases). CDR1 is LNHDA, CDR2 SQIVND, per germline (reference sequence). V dropped 3 bases and J dropped 2 bases, with 7 bases sitting between them. The CDR3 covers 13 residues. The CDR3 bases are TGTGCCAGTAGTATGACAGAAAACACTGAAGCTTTCTTT. Translating it yields CASSMTENTEAFF.

The CDR3 sequence: CASSLTDSNQPQHF. CDR3 DNA sequence: TGTGCCAGCAGCCTGACAGATAGCAATCAGCCCCAGCATTTT. J is TRBJ1-5 and V is TRBV3-1 (or the pseudogene TRBV3-2); D possibly corresponds to TRBD1 (5 bases). Germline V lookup: CDR1 LGHDT, CDR2 YNNKEL (reference sequence). The V and J ends lost 4 bases and 0 bases respectively, with 7 bases between them. This CDR3 is built from 14 residues.

This clone was detected only once. V and J are TRBV10-3 and TRBJ2-3; 9 positions match TRBD2. This CDR3 is 16 amino acids long. Germline V gives CDR1 ENHRY, CDR2 SYGVKD. The trim removed 5 bases at V and 5 bases at J, leaving 11 bases unmatched. Here the CDR3 DNA reads TGTGCCATCAGTACCGGGCGGCGGGGGGGTGAAGATACGCAGTATTTT. Its translation is CAISTGRRGGEDTQYF.

The chain is built from TRBV7-2 and TRBJ2-7, with 11 bases identical to TRBD2. The CDR3 length is 18 residues. CDR1 is SGHTA, CDR2 FQGNSA, per germline. V shed 2 bases and J 6 bases; nucleotides not matched to a gene: 15. CDR3 protein: CASSLNSMTSGDWGEQYF. CDR3 nucleotides: TGTGCCAGCAGCTTAAACTCGATGACTAGCGGGGACTGGGGCGAGCAGTACTTC.

V and J are TRBV10-3 and TRBJ2-3; 9 bases map to TRBD2. V lost 6 bases to trimming and J lost 0 bases; unmatched junction nucleotides: 4. CDR1 ENHRY and CDR2 SYGVKD come from the germline V gene. The length of the CDR3 is 15 residues. The CDR3 DNA follows: TGTGCCATCAGCCGACTAGCGGCTAGCACAGATACGCAGTATTTT. Translation gives CAISRLAASTDTQYF.

The chain carries TRBV5-1 and TRBJ2-2, with 12 nucleotides matching TRBD2. The CDR3 is made up of 17 amino acids. Germline lookup yields CDR1 SGHRS and CDR2 YFSETQ. The J segment lost 4 bases and the V segment lost 2 bases, leaving 6 bases of the junction unmatched. The DNA for the CDR3 is TGCGCCAGCAGCTTAACTAGCGGGGGGCCGGGCACCGGGGAGCTGTTTTTT. This gives the protein CASSLTSGGPGTGELFF.